This T cell receptor (beta chain) comes out of a study of cytotoxic CD8 clonotypes in ibrutinib-treated CLL. Study details: After a median approximately 12 months on treatment (6 to 36), response samples were drawn. Productive templates per sample averaged roughly 260,000; productive rearrangements, approximately 96,000. General observations from the study: At progression, clonality fell back toward baseline after rising at ibrutinib response.

Generated by immunoSEQ multiplex PCR, the TCRdb table keeps only in-frame clones and is missing some. This sample has 29,000 or so clones, with 69% found just once. The CDR3 has 14 amino acids. CDR1 is SGHTA, CDR2 FQGNSA, per germline. The J segment lost 5 bases and the V segment lost 3 bases, leaving 6 bases of the junction unmatched. This clone has only a few counts. Its specificity is not known. This chain connects TRBV7-2 to TRBJ1-2, with TRBD1 identical over 7 bases. This clonotype was obtained from a human donor with chronic lymphocytic leukemia. The sample in question was PBMCs, obtained after 24 months of ibrutinib treatment. The CDR3 sequence: CASSFGGTVYGYTF. The CDR3 bases are TGTGCCAGCAGCTTCGGTGGGACAGTATATGGCTACACCTTC.